Shown below are 27 T cell receptor beta chains from a single sample sequenced in a study of cytomegalovirus exposure and HLA in healthy donors. With 60 Vbeta and 13 Jbeta primers, the PCR was carried out. Clones were sequenced by immunoSEQ multiplex PCR, and TCRdb holds only the in-frame ones, with some missing. The data contain roughly 80,000 clones, roughly 72% of them singletons. Source material: PBMCs. The receptors shown here come from a woman between 45 and 60 years old in good health and CMV-seropositive.

This chain links TRBV28 with TRBJ1-5; 8 bases match TRBD1. Germline V gives CDR1 MDHEN, CDR2 SYDVKM. The J segment lost 3 bases and the V segment lost 6 bases, leaving 4 bases of the junction unmatched. This CDR3 contains 14 residues. The CDR3 reads CASRRTGTNQPQHF. The DNA of the CDR3 is TGTGCCAGCAGGCGGACAGGGACCAATCAGCCCCAGCATTTT.

The V and J genes are TRBV9 and TRBJ2-1; possible D gene TRBD2, 6 bases. CDR1 and CDR2 from the germline V gene are SGDLS and YYNGEE. Trimming took 4 bases from V and 0 from J, leaving 11 bases between them. CDR3 length: 15 residues. This chain's CDR3 is CASSQSGGSYNEQFF. The CDR3 coding sequence is TGTGCCAGCAGCCAATCCGGGGGCTCCTACAATGAGCAGTTCTTC. The complete variable domain, with remaining parts taken from reference TRBV9 and TRBJ2-1, reads DSGVTQTPKHLITATGQRVTLRCSPRSGDLSVYWYQQSLDQGLQFLIQYYNGEERAKGNILERFSAQQFPDLHSELNLSSLELGDSALYFCASSQSGGSYNEQFFGPGTRLTVL.

This chain connects TRBV5-4 to TRBJ2-7; 12 nucleotides match TRBD2. The V and J ends lost 2 bases and 3 bases, in that order; junction bases with no gene match: 12. This CDR3 is built from 18 residues. CDR1 SGHNT and CDR2 YYREEE come from the germline V gene (reference sequence). CDR3 in DNA: TGTGCCAGCAGCTTAGGTAGAGGACTAGCGGGATTTAGCTACGAGCAGTACTTC. Translation gives CASSLGRGLAGFSYEQYF.

This clone was detected a few times. This chain uses TRBV11-2 with TRBJ2-7; 7 bases agree with TRBD1. Germline V gives CDR1 SGHAT, CDR2 FQNNGV. The CDR3 runs to 13 residues. J gave up 5 bases and V 6 bases, and 7 bases lay outside the gene matches. CDR3 sequence: CASRPTGDHEQYF. CDR3 sequence (DNA): TGTGCCAGCAGACCTACAGGGGACCACGAGCAGTACTTC.

The gene calls are TRBV19 and TRBJ1-5; 9 bases agree with TRBD1. The CDR3 loop spans 16 amino acids. Germline CDR1 and CDR2: LNHDA and SQIVND (reference sequence). V shed 5 bases and J 4 bases; nucleotides not matched to a gene: 9. CDR3 in DNA: TGTGCCAGTAGTTTTCCGGGACAGGGCTCAAATCAGCCCCAGCATTTT. This encodes CASSFPGQGSNQPQHF.

The chain joins TRBV5-1 to TRBJ2-3, with TRBD1 identical over 8 bases. CDR1 is SGHRS and CDR2 is YFSETQ in the germline V gene. The ends lost 3 bases at V and 4 bases at J; junction bases unmatched: 4. This CDR3 spans 14 amino acids. The CDR3 region has the DNA TGCGCCAGCAGCTACGGACAGGGATCAGATACGCAGTATTTT. This codes for CASSYGQGSDTQYF.

This rearrangement joins TRBV7-9 to TRBJ2-1; D is perhaps TRBD2 (5 bases). The CDR3 sequence is 15 residues long. Germline CDR1 reads SEHNR; CDR2 reads FQNEAQ (reference sequence). V gave up 2 bases and J gave up 5 bases, with 13 bases separating them. In nucleotides, the CDR3 is TGTGCCAGCAGCTTACCCCCCAATAGCGACAATGAGCAGTTCTTC. This sequence encodes CASSLPPNSDNEQFF. The full variable domain, in which reference TRBV7-9 and TRBJ2-1 provide the parts outside the CDR3, is DTGVSQNPRHKITKRGQNVTFRCDPISEHNRLYWYRQTLGQGPEFLTYFQNEAQLEKSRLLSDRFSAERPKGSFSTLEIQRTEQGDSAMYLCASSLPPNSDNEQFFGPGTRLTVL.

The chain uses TRBV6-1 and TRBJ1-1; no firm D call. CDR1 is MNHNS, CDR2 SASEGT, per germline. Trimming removed 5 bases from V and 0 bases from J, with 10 bases in between. The CDR3 consists of 14 residues. The CDR3 bases are TGTGCCAGCAGTTGGGAGGTACTGAACACTGAAGCTTTCTTT. This codes for CASSWEVLNTEAFF.

This clone has only one observation. The germline gene is not matched at one end of the junction; a read error may be the cause. This chain connects TRBV7-7 to TRBJ1-1, with 8 bases aligning to TRBD1. Germline V lookup: CDR1 SSHAT, CDR2 FNYEAQ (reference sequence). This CDR3 has 13 amino acids. CDR3: CASSKDRATEAFF. CDR3 DNA sequence: TGTGCTAGCAGCAAGGACAGGGCCACTGAAGCTTTCTTT.

The chain carries TRBV18 and TRBJ1-4; perhaps TRBD1 as D (6 bases). V was shortened by 4 bases and J by 0 bases, with 9 bases between the two germline ends. The length of the CDR3 is 15 residues. Germline values: CDR1 KGHSH, CDR2 LQKENI. In DNA, the CDR3 is TGTGCCAGCTCACTGACAGGTGCAACTAATGAAAAACTGTTTTTT. Its protein is CASSLTGATNEKLFF.

CDR3 coding DNA: TGTGCCAGCAGCCCGGGACAGGCGTCCTACAATGAGCAGTTCTTC. Its translation is CASSPGQASYNEQFF. This chain joins TRBV7-8 and TRBJ2-1; 8 bases align to TRBD1. The CDR3 has 15 residues. Germline trimming cut 5 bases from V and 1 base from J; bases unmatched to any gene: 4. In germline, CDR1 is SGHVS, CDR2 FQNEAQ.

This clone occurred a few times. J is TRBJ1-1 and V is TRBV7-8; TRBD1 matches at 7 bases. CDR1 and CDR2 (germline): SGHVS, FQNEAQ. J was trimmed by 5 bases and V by 4 bases; bases with no gene match: 16. This CDR3 is built from 17 residues. CDR3 in amino acids: CASSSPGQTTLGTEAFF. CDR3 DNA sequence: TGTGCCAGCAGCTCACCGGGACAGACTACCCTTGGGACTGAAGCTTTCTTT.

The chain couples TRBV27 to TRBJ1-5, with TRBD1 identical over 8 bases. The V segment lost 5 bases and the J segment 5 bases; nucleotides outside the gene matches: 2. Germline V CDR1 and CDR2: MNHEY, SMNVEV (reference sequence). This CDR3 is built from 13 residues. CDR3 bases: TGTGCCAGCAGTGGGACAGGACATCAGCCCCAGCATTTT. Protein: CASSGTGHQPQHF.

This chain links TRBV19 with TRBJ1-2, with a weak D call TRBD1 (5 bases). Looked up from germline, CDR1 is LNHDA and CDR2 is SQIVND (reference sequence). Trimming stripped 1 base from V and 7 bases from J, with 13 bases between. CDR3 size: 14 residues. CDR3 in amino acids: CASSIAPGQGGYTF. CDR3 in DNA: TGTGCCAGTAGTATAGCCCCCGGGCAGGGTGGCTACACCTTC.

This clone was detected a few times. The chain joins TRBV9 to TRBJ2-7; 7 positions agree with TRBD2. CDR1 is SGDLS, CDR2 YYNGEE, per germline. V lost 0 bases to trimming and J lost 5 bases; unmatched junction nucleotides: 8. The CDR3 consists of 15 residues. The CDR3 sequence is CASSVGSVGGNEQYF. Written as DNA, the CDR3 is TGTGCCAGCAGCGTAGGGTCTGTGGGAGGGAACGAGCAGTACTTC.

The chain joins TRBV11-2 to TRBJ1-2; 10 nucleotides line up with TRBD1. After removal of 5 bases from V and 6 bases from J, the junction contained 3 bases not matched to a gene. This CDR3 is 13 amino acids long. Germline CDR1 is SGHAT and CDR2 is FQNNGV. The CDR3 DNA sequence: TGTGCCAGCAGCATGGGACAGGGGAATGGCTACACCTTC. This encodes CASSMGQGNGYTF.

The genes are TRBV29-1 and TRBJ2-3, with 15 bases lining up with TRBD2. V shed 4 bases and J 2 bases; nucleotides not matched to a gene: 10. This CDR3 region has 18 residues. Germline CDR1 SQVTM, CDR2 ANQGSEA. This chain's CDR3 is CSVAPGLAGGLNTDTQYF. CDR3 nucleotide sequence: TGCAGCGTTGCCCCCGGACTAGCGGGAGGGCTAAACACAGATACGCAGTATTTT.

This rearrangement joins TRBV5-4 to TRBJ2-2; D is uncertain. The CDR3 is 13 residues long. Germline assignment: CDR1 SGHNT and CDR2 YYREEE (reference sequence). V lost 3 bases to trimming and J lost 5 bases, with 8 bases between them. The CDR3 coding sequence is TGTGCCAGCAGCTCCGACTGGACCGGGGAGCTGTTTTTT. Its translation is CASSSDWTGELFF.

The CDR3 protein is CASSPLAGAQPQHF. For the CDR3, the DNA is TGTGCCAGCTCACCGCTAGCGGGGGCTCAGCCCCAGCATTTT. This sequence joins TRBV18 and TRBJ1-5; TRBD1 is a possible D gene (6 bases). The CDR3 has 14 amino acids. V gave up 3 bases and J gave up 6 bases, with 12 bases separating them. Per germline, CDR1 KGHSH and CDR2 LQKENI.

This clone appeared a few times. This CDR3 reads CASKQGPRETQYF. CDR3 coding DNA: TGTGCCAGCAAACAGGGTCCTAGGGAGACCCAGTACTTC. V is TRBV6-1 and J is TRBJ2-5; perhaps TRBD1 as D (6 bases). Germline assignment: CDR1 MNHNS and CDR2 SASEGT. This CDR3 contains 13 residues. V gave up 7 bases and J gave up 5 bases, with 14 bases separating them.

This clone was found a few times. The chain links TRBV5-1 to TRBJ2-5; 8 bases fit TRBD2. The junction had 10 bases not matched to a gene; V was cut back by 4 bases and J by 5 bases. Germline CDR1 is SGHRS and CDR2 is YFSETQ. The CDR3 runs to 15 residues. In DNA, the CDR3 is TGCGCCAGCAGCGGGGGACTAGGGAATTGGGAGACCCAGTACTTC. Translated, it gives CASSGGLGNWETQYF.

This clone has only a few counts. The chain uses TRBV10-3 and TRBJ1-2; weak D call: TRBD1 (5 bases). CDR1 and CDR2 from the germline V gene are ENHRY and SYGVKD. This CDR3 contains 13 residues. V lost 0 bases, J lost 7 bases, and 9 bases lay in between. The CDR3 coding sequence is TGTGCCATCAGTGAGTCGGGGGGTTTTGGCTACACCTTC. Encoded protein: CAISESGGFGYTF.

The chain recombines TRBV30 with TRBJ1-2; TRBD1 is a possible D gene (5 bases). V lost 7 bases to trimming and J lost 6 bases, with 15 bases between them. This CDR3 spans 12 amino acids. Germline V CDR1 and CDR2: GTSNPN, SVGIG (reference sequence). In DNA, the CDR3 is TGTGCCTCTACCGGGGGATTGGATGGCTACACCTTC. Amino acid sequence: CASTGGLDGYTF.

This clone has more than one count but fewer than ten. The V gene is TRBV14, the J gene TRBJ1-1, with a possible D match to TRBD1 (5 bases). V lost 2 bases and J lost 2, with 15 bases in between. CDR3 size: 16 residues. Per germline, CDR1 SGHDN and CDR2 FVKESK. The CDR3 is CASSQNRGAKNTEAFF. Here the CDR3 DNA reads TGTGCCAGCAGCCAAAATAGGGGCGCGAAAAACACTGAAGCTTTCTTT.

V is TRBV4-1 and J is TRBJ2-7; TRBD2 aligns across 10 bases. V lost 0 bases and J lost 2; bases outside the gene matches: 4. Germline CDR1 MGHRA, CDR2 YSYEKL. The CDR3 totals 16 residues. The CDR3: CASSQDGSGRTYEQYF. CDR3 nucleotides: TGCGCCAGCAGCCAAGACGGTAGCGGGAGGACCTACGAGCAGTACTTC.

This chain joins TRBV6-5 and TRBJ1-2; D gene uncertain. CDR1 and CDR2 (germline): MNHEY, SVGAGI. The CDR3 totals 13 residues. V gave up 2 bases and J gave up 3 bases, with 7 bases separating them. DNA for the CDR3: TGTGCCAGCAGTTACACGGGTTACTATGGCTACACCTTC. Amino acids: CASSYTGYYGYTF.

The chain couples TRBV30 to TRBJ1-2; TRBD1 might be the D (6 bases). The ends were cut back, 0 bases at V and 8 bases at J, with 13 bases in the middle. The germline V gene encodes CDR1 GTSNPN and CDR2 SVGIG (reference sequence). This CDR3 has 13 amino acids. CDR3 residues: CAWSVGQRVGYTF. The CDR3 coding sequence is TGTGCCTGGAGTGTAGGACAGAGGGTAGGCTACACCTTC.